A single sample gave rise to the 10 T cell receptor beta chains below, sequenced in a study of CD8+CD57+ T cells in acquired aplastic anemia. Selection for sequencing was limited to patients who had shown CD8+CD57+ cell expansion by flow cytometry. It was genomic DNA that served as the template for profiling TCR beta VDJ and CDR3. MiXCR, applied by TCRdb to the reads, yields one record per CDR3 protein. The sample yields 190,000 or so distinct CDR3 sequences, around half seen once. The sequencing input was sorted CD4+, CD8+, or CD8+CD57+ T cells (not recorded which) from PBMCs. These receptors were collected from a human donor with aplastic anemia.

In its sample, this clonotype was seen a few times. The rearrangement joins TRBV24-1 to TRBJ2-7; 8 bases are shared with TRBD1. This CDR3 is built from 11 residues. V was clipped by 11 bases and J by 6 bases; unmatched bases: 5. Germline V CDR1 and CDR2: KGHDR, SFDVKD. CDR3 sequence reads: CAKDRASEQYF. The CDR3 bases are TGTGCCAAGGACAGGGCGAGCGAGCAGTACTTC.

DNA of the CDR3: TGTGCCAGCAGTAATGGACAGGGCGAAATAGATACGCAGTATTTT. Translating gives CASSNGQGEIDTQYF. The chain recombines TRBV2 with TRBJ2-3, with 8 bases aligning to TRBD1. This CDR3 region has 15 residues. The germline V gene encodes CDR1 SNHLY and CDR2 FYNNEI. J lost 5 bases, V lost 5 bases, and 9 bases had no gene match. Supplemented by reference TRBV2 and TRBJ2-3, the full variable domain reads EPEVTQTPSHQVTQMGQEVILRCVPISNHLYFYWYRQILGQKVEFLVSFYNNEISEKSEIFDDQFSVERPDGSNFTLKIRSTKLEDSAMYFCASSNGQGEIDTQYFGPGTRLTVL.

This clonotype was seen a handful of times. The chain is built from TRBV2 and TRBJ1-4; 7 bases match TRBD1. V dropped 5 bases and J dropped 8; count of bases not matched to a gene: 8. This CDR3 contains 14 residues. Germline loops: CDR1 SNHLY, CDR2 FYNNEI. CDR3 sequence: CASSPDRVKEKLFF. In nucleotides, the CDR3 is TGTGCCAGCAGTCCCGACAGGGTAAAGGAAAAACTGTTTTTT.

This rearrangement joins TRBV4-1 to TRBJ2-7, with D possibly being TRBD1 (6 bases). The CDR3 totals 15 residues. V lost 4 bases to trimming and J lost 0 bases, with 13 bases between them. Germline V gene sequence: CDR1 MGHRA, CDR2 YSYEKL. CDR3 coding DNA: TGCGCCAGCAGCCCCCTGGGCAGGGGCTCCTACGAGCAGTACTTC. Its translation: CASSPLGRGSYEQYF.

The sample holds many counts of this clonotype. The V and J genes are TRBV7-8 and TRBJ2-2, with D hard to call. This CDR3 is built from 13 residues. V lost 1 base, J lost 4 bases, and 4 bases lay in between. The V gene's germline CDR1 is SGHVS and CDR2 FQNEAQ. CDR3 loop: CASSLEGTGELFF. The CDR3 DNA is TGTGCCAGCAGCTTAGAAGGCACCGGGGAGCTGTTTTTT.

The gene calls are TRBV2 and TRBJ1-1, with D uncertain. Germline CDR1 reads SNHLY; CDR2 reads FYNNEI. This CDR3 has 13 residues. V was clipped by 1 base and J by 6 bases, with 9 bases between them. The CDR3 DNA reads as TGTGCCAGCAGTGAAGATCGAAGGGCTGAAGCTTTCTTT. Protein product: CASSEDRRAEAFF.

This chain links TRBV10-3 with TRBJ1-2, with TRBD1 as a possible D gene (5 bases). Per the germline V gene, CDR1 is ENHRY and CDR2 is SYGVKD. The CDR3 totals 14 residues. Trimming cost V 6 bases and J 6 bases, with 17 bases left between them. Here the CDR3 reads CAIRRTGRGDGYTF. The CDR3 DNA is TGTGCCATCAGAAGGACCGGGAGAGGGGATGGCTACACCTTC.

This rearrangement joins TRBV19 to TRBJ2-3; 10 bases are a match to TRBD2. This CDR3 is built from 20 residues. V was pared by 3 bases and J by 4 bases, with 19 bases of the junction left unmatched. The germline V gene has CDR1 LNHDA and CDR2 SQIVND (reference sequence). The CDR3 DNA sequence: TGTGCCAGTAGTATCCCTCGATTCAGCAGCGGGAGGGGAGGCTCAGATACGCAGTATTTT. Amino acid sequence: CASSIPRFSSGRGGSDTQYF.

The chain uses TRBV7-8 and TRBJ2-2; D possibly corresponds to TRBD2 (6 bases). This CDR3 has 15 residues. V was trimmed by 2 bases and J by 5 bases, leaving 12 bases between them. Germline V CDR1 and CDR2: SGHVS, FQNEAQ. CDR3 coding DNA: TGTGCCAGCAGCTTATCGGCGGGGCGGACCGGGGAGCTGTTTTTT. This translates into CASSLSAGRTGELFF.

This clonotype occurred many times. This chain connects TRBV7-2 to TRBJ2-7; D not resolved. The germline V gene encodes CDR1 SGHTA and CDR2 FQGNSA. There are 14 residues in the CDR3. V dropped 0 bases and J dropped 0 bases, with 6 bases sitting between them. The CDR3 nucleotides read TGTGCCAGCAGCTTAGCACCTGGCTCCTACGAGCAGTACTTC. It is translated as CASSLAPGSYEQYF.